Listed below are T cell receptor beta chains from one sample, sequenced in a study of T cell responses to AZD1222 COVID-19 vaccine. Assay used: immunoSEQ multiplex PCR; TCRdb lists only in-frame clones, some missing. The sample holds around 150,000 clones, more than 85% seen once. The starting material was peripheral blood, obtained 28 days after the second AZD1222 dose. These receptors all stem from an adult who received the AZD1222 COVID-19 vaccine. CDR3s leave out the opening cysteine and the closing phenylalanine or tryptophan. Clone size, where shown, is once, few, many, or a class for clones that have expanded.

>TRBJ1-2|-|10|TRBV12-3/TRBV12-4
ASSLTRHGYT
>TRBJ2-6|-|15|TRBV10-1
ASSDGSGTSGANVLT
>TRBJ1-3|-|9|TRBV2
ASGGGPSEF
>TRBJ1-4|few|14|TRBV15
ATSRHTTGGYEKLF
>TRBJ1-1|-|11|TRBV6-5
ASSPREATEAF
>TRBJ1-5|-|13|TRBV7-8
ASSATTGNYQPQH
>TRBJ2-7|-|13|TRBV5-4
ASSPGLAGTYEQY
>TRBJ1-3|-|14|TRBV6-1
ASSEGTGRPGNTIY
>TRBJ2-5|-|14|TRBV2
ASSEGIAIEVETQY
>TRBJ1-1|once|12|TRBV11-2
ASSLSRLNTEAF
>TRBJ1-1|once|12|TRBV27
ASSLRVSNTEAF
>TRBJ2-7|few|11|TRBV28
AIAGLVKYEQY
>TRBJ2-7|-|13|TRBV11-2
ASSLEGNGLYEQY
>TRBJ1-4|-|13|TRBV6-6
ASSYSTATNEKLF
>TRBJ1-3|-|12|TRBV21-1
ASSKPGSGNTIY
>TRBJ1-4|-|12|TRBV7-9
ASSDGTVNEKLF
>TRBJ1-3|once|16|TRBV15
ATSRDIGQGPSGNTIY
>TRBJ2-1|-|13|TRBV18
ASSPAASAYNEQF
>TRBJ2-5|-|14|TRBV27
ASTFSGLAAQETQY
>TRBJ1-1|-|9|TRBV5-1
ASRMGTEAF
>TRBJ2-4|-|10|TRBV10-3
AISDKAHIQY
>TRBJ2-5|-|14|TRBV5-5
ASSPRGPLGQETQY
>TRBJ1-2|-|13|TRBV19
ASSARQGSLKGYT
>TRBJ1-4|-|13|TRBV2
ASSGTGGSNEKLF
>TRBJ1-4|once|12|TRBV28
ASCTRGRREKLF
>TRBJ1-3|-|14|TRBV2
ASSLGIGNPGNTIY
>TRBJ1-2|-|12|TRBV18
ASSPERGLRGYT
>TRBJ1-1|-|13|TRBV11-3
ASSLAWQGSPEAF
>TRBJ1-1|-|13|TRBV28
ASRLSRAANTEAF
>TRBJ2-2|-|13|TRBV24-1
ATSDQAVPTGELF
>TRBJ1-1|-|15|TRBV15
ATSRGPPGTENTEAF
>TRBJ2-1|-|14|TRBV7-8
ASSLLTSGRGNEQF
>TRBJ1-3|-|11|TRBV30
AWSDSSGNTIY
>TRBJ1-6|-|11|TRBV19
ASSQGVPSPLH
>TRBJ1-1|-|12|TRBV7-9
ASSSLTEDTEAF
>TRBJ2-1|-|12|TRBV11-2
ASSINLGTNEQF
>TRBJ2-5|-|11|TRBV7-9
ASSPNSQGTQY
>TRBJ2-7|-|12|TRBV18
ASSRDRAVYEQY
>TRBJ1-2|few|12|TRBV6-1
ASSEGGRGYGYT
>TRBJ1-5|-|11|TRBV27
ASSTDSNQPQH
>TRBJ1-3|-|12|TRBV18
ASSPGISGNTIY
>TRBJ1-3|-|13|TRBV11-3
ASSSGTGPGNTIY
>TRBJ2-3|-|11|TRBV12-3/TRBV12-4
ASSLGYTDTQY
>TRBJ2-7|-|11|TRBV7-8
ASSPGTSYEQY
>TRBJ2-5|-|12|TRBV7-2
ASSLLVTGETQY
>TRBJ2-7|-|12|TRBV2
ASSGQGVGHEQY
>TRBJ1-5|-|12|TRBV19
ASSPRGRNQPQH
>TRBJ1-4|-|15|TRBV28
ASSLWLVGQGNEKLF
>TRBJ2-3|-|13|TRBV5-6
ASSLISGGTDTQY
>TRBJ2-2|-|12|TRBV6-5
ASTTGLNTGELF
>TRBJ2-3|-|12|TRBV6-6
ASSYSLTTDTQY
>TRBJ2-7|-|13|TRBV5-6
ASSLLSSGSDEQY
>TRBJ1-1|-|12|TRBV10-1
ASSAFTQGTEAF
>TRBJ2-1|-|13|TRBV24-1
ATSGGGGTYNEQF